This entry lists 16 T cell receptor beta chains sequenced from one sample in a study of blood T cell repertoires in COVID-19. Assay used: immunoSEQ multiplex PCR; TCRdb lists only in-frame clones, some missing. The sample includes 200,000 to 250,000 clones, around 87% of them seen just once. The source material was peripheral blood. The receptors originated from an older woman with active or convalescent COVID-19.

V is TRBV9 and J is TRBJ1-5, with D maybe TRBD1 (6 bases). CDR1 is SGDLS, CDR2 YYNGEE, per germline. V gave up 4 bases and J gave up 4 bases, with 12 bases separating them. The CDR3 length is 14 residues. CDR3 residues: CASSPGQSNQPQHF. CDR3 DNA sequence: TGTGCCAGCAGCCCTGGACAGTCGAATCAGCCCCAGCATTTT.

A remark on this clone: A junction boundary mismatches the germline segment, possibly from a read error. The chain links TRBV13 to TRBJ1-3; TRBD1 agrees at 7 bases. Germline V gives CDR1 PRHDT, CDR2 FYEKMQ (reference sequence). The CDR3 totals 14 residues. CDR3 in DNA: TGTGCCGGCAGCTTACAGGGGTTAGAGCACACCATATATTTT. It specifies CAGSLQGLEHTIYF. The variable domain in full, with the rest retrieved from reference TRBV13 and TRBJ1-3, is AAGVIQSPRHLIKEKRETATLKCYPIPRHDTVYWYQQGPGQDPQFLISFYEKMQSDKGSIPDRFSAQQFSDYHSELNMSSLELGDSALYFCAGSLQGLEHTIYFGEGSWLTVV.

The chain combines TRBV10-3 with TRBJ2-2; 9 positions agree with TRBD1. The trim removed 6 bases at V and 5 bases at J, leaving 7 bases unmatched. CDR3 length equals 15 residues. The germline V gene has CDR1 ENHRY and CDR2 SYGVKD. Here the CDR3 DNA reads TGTGCCATCAGGCTCGGACAGGGGCGGACCGGGGAGCTGTTTTTT. Its translation is CAIRLGQGRTGELFF.

This clone came up once. The chain employs TRBV29-1 and TRBJ2-2, with a tentative D call TRBD2 (7 bases). CDR3 length: 17 residues. The germline gives CDR1 SQVTM, CDR2 ANQGSEA. The ends were cut back, 6 bases at V and 6 bases at J, with 26 bases in the middle. The CDR3 here is CSVSGAGAESMAGELFF. CDR3 nucleotide sequence: TGCAGCGTCTCCGGGGCGGGGGCCGAGTCAATGGCCGGGGAGCTGTTTTTT.

The CDR3 bases are TGTGCCAGCAGCAAAACGGGAGGATTCTACGAGCAGTACTTC. As protein: CASSKTGGFYEQYF. The rearrangement joins TRBV21-1 to TRBJ2-7; the D call in the table, TRBD2, was not verified against the DNA. TRBV21-1 constitutes a pseudogene. The CDR3 runs 14 residues.

This chain connects TRBV9 to TRBJ1-1, with D tentatively TRBD1 (5 bases). The CDR3 extends over 15 amino acids. V was clipped by 1 base and J by 0 bases, with 10 bases between them. The germline V gene encodes CDR1 SGDLS and CDR2 YYNGEE. Here the CDR3 DNA reads TGTGCCAGCAGCGTAACGGACATTATGAACACTGAAGCTTTCTTT. Its protein is CASSVTDIMNTEAFF.

This clone turned up a few times. The chain carries TRBV5-1 and TRBJ1-1; 7 bases map to TRBD1. CDR1 is SGHRS and CDR2 is YFSETQ in the germline V gene. J gave up 5 bases and V 0 bases, and 4 bases lay outside the gene matches. The CDR3 is 14 amino acids. This CDR3 reads CASSLVARGTEAFF. CDR3 DNA sequence: TGCGCCAGCAGCTTGGTGGCCAGGGGGACTGAAGCTTTCTTT.

This clone was seen just once. The chain uses TRBV9 and TRBJ1-2; 8 positions agree with TRBD1. Germline V gene sequence: CDR1 SGDLS, CDR2 YYNGEE. The CDR3 totals 14 residues. Germline trimming cut 6 bases from V and 4 bases from J; bases unmatched to any gene: 8. CDR3: CASTGQGYGYGYTF. CDR3 DNA sequence: TGTGCCAGCACCGGACAGGGCTATGGCTATGGCTACACCTTC.

This chain connects TRBV6-2 or TRBV6-3 to TRBJ1-1; D remains ambiguous. The germline gives CDR1 MNHEY, CDR2 SVGEGT. This CDR3 region has 16 residues. The V end was cut by 4 bases, the J end by 5 bases, with 20 bases between. Here the CDR3 reads CASSSIVPRGRTEAFF. The CDR3 DNA reads as TGTGCCAGCAGTTCCATAGTACCTAGAGGTAGAACTGAAGCTTTCTTT.

V usage is TRBV6-5 and J usage is TRBJ1-5; no definite D call. Trimming pared 2 bases from V and 0 bases from J, leaving 8 bases between. The germline V gene encodes CDR1 MNHEY and CDR2 SVGAGI. The CDR3 has 15 residues. The CDR3 coding sequence is TGTGCCAGCAGTTACGCGGGGAATAGCAATCAGCCCCAGCATTTT. Its protein product is CASSYAGNSNQPQHF.

The chain combines TRBV19 with TRBJ1-5; 11 bases fit TRBD1. Looked up from germline, CDR1 is LNHDA and CDR2 is SQIVND (reference sequence). CDR3 length equals 17 residues. Unmatched junction bases numbered 9, after V lost 8 bases and J lost 0 bases. This CDR3 is CASSSGQGVNSNQPQHF. The DNA for the CDR3 is TGTGCCAGTTCCTCGGGACAGGGGGTGAATAGCAATCAGCCCCAGCATTTT. The whole variable domain, filled in from reference TRBV19 and TRBJ1-5, reads DGGITQSPKYLFRKEGQNVTLSCEQNLNHDAMYWYRQDPGQGLRLIYYSQIVNDFQKGDIAEGYSVSREKKESFPLTVTSAQKNPTAFYLCASSSGQGVNSNQPQHFGDGTRLSIL.

This clone was picked up a small number of times. This sequence joins TRBV7-9 and TRBJ1-4; unclear D gene. The CDR3 runs 14 residues. CDR1 and CDR2 (germline): SEHNR, FQNEAQ (reference sequence). V was pared by 1 base and J by 0 bases, with 3 bases between. CDR3 sequence (DNA): TGTGCCAGCAGCTTAGATACAACTAATGAAAAACTGTTTTTT. Protein sequence: CASSLDTTNEKLFF.

V and J are TRBV4-2 and TRBJ2-3; TRBD1 might be the D (6 bases). The length of the CDR3 is 16 residues. Germline V gene lookup returns CDR1 LGHNA and CDR2 YNFKEQ. Trimming pared 0 bases from V and 3 bases from J, leaving 13 bases between. This chain's CDR3 is CASSQDPTGRTDTQYF. The CDR3 bases are TGTGCCAGCAGCCAAGATCCCACAGGGCGAACAGATACGCAGTATTTT.

The chain is built from TRBV6-2 or TRBV6-3 and TRBJ2-3; tentatively, D is TRBD1 (9 bases). This CDR3 spans 18 amino acids. The germline V gene encodes CDR1 MNHEY and CDR2 SVGEGT. V lost 5 bases, J lost 9 bases, and 30 bases lay in between. CDR3 loop: CASSPLIDRGGLGLTQYF. CDR3 nucleotide sequence: TGTGCCAGCAGTCCCCTTATCGACAGGGGGGGACTAGGGCTAACGCAGTATTTT.

CDR3 sequence: CASSQDKARGGTYEQYF. The CDR3 bases are TGCGCCAGCAGCCAAGATAAAGCGCGCGGGGGAACCTACGAGCAGTACTTC. The rearrangement links TRBV4-1 to TRBJ2-7; 7 nucleotides agree with TRBD2. The CDR3 loop spans 17 amino acids. Germline CDR1 reads MGHRA; CDR2 reads YSYEKL. With V trimmed by 0 bases and J by 2 bases, 10 bases remained unmatched.

The rearrangement joins TRBV18 to TRBJ2-1, with 8 bases matching TRBD2. The CDR3 extends over 16 amino acids. V shed 3 bases and J 0 bases; nucleotides not matched to a gene: 4. Germline lookup yields CDR1 KGHSH and CDR2 LQKENI. The CDR3 reads CASSPSGGSSYNEQFF. The CDR3 bases are TGTGCCAGCTCACCGAGCGGGGGTAGCTCCTACAATGAGCAGTTCTTC.